This entry features one T cell receptor beta chain sequence. Trimming removed 7 bases from V and 0 bases from J, with 13 bases in between. CDR1 and CDR2 (germline): SNHLY, FYNNEI. The CDR3 is made up of 14 amino acids. These data originate in a study of blood T cell repertoires in COVID-19. Study-wide context: There were acute and convalescent COVID-19 samples, and they came from the United States, Italy and Spain. The cDNA or gDNA used as material had been derived from T cells, B-cell-depleted T cells, or PBMCs.

Under the authors' procedure: For nucleated cells, counts were estimated from reference gene primer amplification. Assay used: immunoSEQ multiplex PCR; TCRdb lists only in-frame clones, some missing. D and trimming were read from the DNA, whereas the V and J calls and clone size are those reported in that table. The table includes about 120,000 clones, about three quarters detected once. This TCR was recovered from a man aged 70-80 years with acute or convalescent COVID-19. What was sequenced was peripheral blood. The V and J genes are TRBV2 and TRBJ2-7; possible D gene TRBD1, 6 bases. The CDR3 DNA is TGTGCCAGCAACCCCACAGGGAGCTCCTACGAGCAGTACTTC. Translated: CASNPTGSSYEQYF.